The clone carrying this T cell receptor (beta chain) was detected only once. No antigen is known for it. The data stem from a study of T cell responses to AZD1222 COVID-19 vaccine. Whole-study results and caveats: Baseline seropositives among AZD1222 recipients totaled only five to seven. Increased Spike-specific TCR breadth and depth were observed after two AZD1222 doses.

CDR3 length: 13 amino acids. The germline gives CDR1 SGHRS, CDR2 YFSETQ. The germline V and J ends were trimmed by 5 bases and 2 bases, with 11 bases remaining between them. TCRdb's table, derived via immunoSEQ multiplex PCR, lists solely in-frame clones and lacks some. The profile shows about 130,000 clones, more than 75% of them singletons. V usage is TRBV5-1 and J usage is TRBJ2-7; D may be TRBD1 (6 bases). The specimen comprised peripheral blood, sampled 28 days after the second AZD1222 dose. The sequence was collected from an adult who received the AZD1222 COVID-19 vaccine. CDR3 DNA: TGCGCCAGCAGTATACAGGGCCCCTACGAGCAGTACTTC. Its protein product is CASSIQGPYEQYF.